A selection of T cell receptor beta chains follows, all from one sample in a study of OX40 agonist ivuxolimab in advanced cancers. Assay: immunoSEQ multiplex PCR; the TCRdb copy retains only in-frame clones and omits some. The table has some 49,000 clones, around 84% seen once. The material was CD4+ or CD8+ T cells sorted from blood, obtained in a trial of the OX40 agonist ivuxolimab. These receptors all stem from an adult with an advanced solid tumor such as melanoma, head and neck, liver or kidney cancer. The CDR3 runs from the conserved cysteine through the conserved F or W. D genes are given only for firm matches. Clone size is not always given. Where it is, it says once, few, many or a class for expanded clones.

TRBJ2-2 | once | 15 | TRBV9 | TRBD2 | CASSAAGSNTGELFF | TGTGCCAGCAGCGCAGCGGGGTCGAACACCGGGGAGCTGTTTTTT
TRBJ1-2 | NA | 12 | TRBV6-1 | TRBD1 | CASSRDSYGYTF | TGTGCCAGCAGTAGGGACAGCTATGGCTACACCTTC
TRBJ2-5 | once | 16 | TRBV29-1 | TRBD1 | CSVEDPRTGGEETQYF | TGCAGCGTTGAAGATCCTCGGACAGGGGGGGAAGAGACCCAGTACTTC
TRBJ2-3 | NA | 14 | TRBV7-3 | TRBD2 | CASSFGGGADTQYF | TGTGCCAGCAGCTTCGGCGGGGGGGCAGATACGCAGTATTTT
TRBJ2-7 | NA | 12 | TRBV7-8 | NA | CASSNTTYEQYF | TGTGCCAGCAGCAACACCACCTACGAGCAGTACTTC
TRBJ1-2 | few | 12 | TRBV7-9 | NA | CASSPGVYGYTF | TGTGCCAGCAGCCCCGGGGTCTATGGCTACACCTTC
TRBJ2-1 | NA | 14 | TRBV7-9 | NA | CASSSRTVENEQFF | TGTGCCAGCAGCTCACGGACAGTGGAAAATGAGCAGTTCTTC
TRBJ2-5 | NA | 13 | TRBV2 | NA | CASSVPGEETQYF | TGTGCCAGCAGTGTCCCTGGGGAAGAGACCCAGTACTTC
TRBJ2-1 | NA | 18 | TRBV5-4 | TRBD2 | CASSYPDSGGPSYNEQFF | TGTGCCAGCAGCTACCCGGATAGCGGGGGGCCCTCCTACAATGAGCAGTTCTTC
TRBJ2-1 | NA | 14 | TRBV6-5 | TRBD1 | CASRTGGLYNEQFF | TGTGCCAGCCGGACAGGGGGCCTGTACAATGAGCAGTTCTTC
TRBJ1-1 | NA | 15 | TRBV9 | NA | CASSLPRGLGTEAFF | TGTGCCAGCAGTCTTCCTAGGGGTTTAGGCACTGAAGCTTTCTTT
TRBJ2-1 | NA | 18 | TRBV10-3 | TRBD2 | CAISEPGVAGGNYNEQFF | TGTGCCATCAGTGAGCCAGGGGTAGCGGGGGGTAACTACAATGAGCAGTTCTTC
TRBJ2-5 | NA | 16 | TRBV5-1 | TRBD2 | CATSGSGGGGQETQYF | TGCGCCACCAGCGGAAGTGGTGGCGGGGGCCAAGAGACCCAGTACTTC
TRBJ1-1 | NA | 16 | TRBV19 | NA | CASSIDQGYSDTEAFF | TGTGCCAGTAGTATAGATCAGGGGTACAGTGACACTGAAGCTTTCTTT
TRBJ2-1 | NA | 16 | TRBV7-8 | TRBD2 | CASSSGLAGDRNEQFF | TGTGCCAGCAGCTCGGGACTAGCGGGGGACCGGAATGAGCAGTTCTTC
TRBJ2-2 | once | 14 | TRBV7-6 | NA | CASRLERVPGELFF | TGTGCCAGCAGGTTGGAGCGGGTCCCCGGGGAGCTGTTTTTT
TRBJ2-7 | NA | 15 | TRBV10-1 | NA | CASSDPRIGFNEQYF | TGCGCCAGCAGTGACCCCAGAATCGGTTTCAACGAGCAGTACTTC
TRBJ1-1 | once | 12 | TRBV11-2 | NA | CASSLGVPEAFF | TGTGCCAGCAGCCTAGGGGTCCCTGAAGCTTTCTTT
TRBJ1-4 | NA | 16 | TRBV28 | TRBD1 | CASRQDRGRPNEKLFF | TGTGCCAGCAGGCAGGACAGGGGGCGACCTAATGAAAAACTGTTTTTT
TRBJ2-4 | NA | 16 | TRBV6-5 | NA | CASSYSMPGTQNIQYF | TGTGCCAGCAGTTACTCGATGCCAGGGACCCAAAACATTCAGTACTTC
TRBJ1-5 | NA | 16 | TRBV19 | NA | CASLRSWGSRDQPQHF | TGTGCCAGTCTTCGCTCATGGGGGTCACGGGATCAGCCCCAGCATTTT
TRBJ1-1 | NA | 18 | TRBV5-1 | TRBD1 | CASSATGQGAIGNTEAFF | TGCGCCAGCAGCGCCACGGGACAGGGGGCGATTGGGAACACTGAAGCTTTCTTT
TRBJ1-1 | once | 12 | TRBV5-6 | NA | CASVSMNTEAFF | TGTGCCAGCGTAAGCATGAACACTGAAGCTTTCTTT
TRBJ2-7 | NA | 15 | TRBV6-5 | NA | CASSYGAGHGYEQYF | TGTGCCAGCAGTTACGGGGCCGGGCATGGATACGAGCAGTACTTC
TRBJ2-5 | once | 17 | TRBV28 | TRBD1 | CASSLNLPGQVQETQYF | TGTGCCAGCAGTTTAAATTTACCGGGACAGGTTCAAGAGACCCAGTACTTC
TRBJ2-7 | once | 14 | TRBV6-5 | NA | CASSYSYGGGEQYF | TGTGCCAGCAGTTACTCTTACGGGGGCGGCGAGCAGTACTTC
TRBJ2-5 | NA | 16 | TRBV9 | NA | CASSVEVGASEETQYF | TGTGCCAGCAGCGTAGAAGTGGGAGCGTCGGAGGAGACCCAGTACTTC
TRBJ2-2 | medium-sized | 16 | TRBV27 | TRBD2 | CASSLSRGTLVGELFF | TGTGCCAGCAGTTTATCGCGGGGGACCCTCGTCGGGGAGCTGTTTTTT
TRBJ2-2 | NA | 12 | TRBV28 | NA | CASSLGAGELFF | TGTGCCAGCAGTTTGGGGGCCGGGGAGCTGTTTTTT
TRBJ2-3 | few | 14 | TRBV5-4 | TRBD2 | CASSLGLAEDTQYF | TGTGCCAGCAGCTTGGGACTAGCCGAAGATACGCAGTATTTT
TRBJ1-4 | NA | 15 | TRBV7-9 | NA | CASSLVRTIGEKLFF | TGTGCCAGCAGCTTAGTAAGGACAATAGGGGAAAAACTGTTTTTT
TRBJ1-4 | NA | 15 | TRBV9 | NA | CASSVGGGPREKLFF | TGTGCCAGCAGCGTAGGTGGGGGGCCGAGAGAAAAACTGTTTTTT
TRBJ2-3 | NA | 16 | TRBV21-1 | NA | CASSKGGRERTDTQYF | TGTGCCAGCAGCAAAGGGGGCAGGGAAAGGACAGATACGCAGTATTTT
TRBJ2-7 | NA | 15 | TRBV27 | TRBD1 | CTSSRPGQGPYEQYF | TGTACCAGCAGTCGGCCGGGACAGGGTCCTTACGAGCAGTACTTC
TRBJ2-1 | NA | 15 | TRBV19 | NA | CASSLTESSYNEQFF | TGTGCCAGTAGTTTGACAGAAAGCTCCTACAATGAGCAGTTCTTC
TRBJ1-5 | NA | 15 | TRBV7-8 | NA | CASSSPEAEGQPQHF | TGTGCCAGCAGCTCCCCGGAGGCCGAGGGTCAGCCCCAGCATTTT
TRBJ1-2 | NA | 13 | TRBV7-6 | TRBD1 | CASSPTGDYGYTF | TGTGCCAGCAGCCCTACAGGGGACTATGGCTACACCTTC